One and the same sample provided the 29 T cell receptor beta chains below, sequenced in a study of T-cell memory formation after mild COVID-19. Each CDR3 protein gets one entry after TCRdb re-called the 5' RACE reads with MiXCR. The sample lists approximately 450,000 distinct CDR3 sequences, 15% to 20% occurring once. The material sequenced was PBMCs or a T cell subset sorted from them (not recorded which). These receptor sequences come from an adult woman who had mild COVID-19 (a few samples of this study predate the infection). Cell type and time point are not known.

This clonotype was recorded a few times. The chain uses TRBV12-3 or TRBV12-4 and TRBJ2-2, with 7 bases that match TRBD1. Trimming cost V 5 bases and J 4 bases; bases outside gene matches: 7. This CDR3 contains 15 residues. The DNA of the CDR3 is TGTGCCAGCAGTAAGCAGGGGGTGAGCACCGGGGAGCTGTTTTTT. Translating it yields CASSKQGVSTGELFF.

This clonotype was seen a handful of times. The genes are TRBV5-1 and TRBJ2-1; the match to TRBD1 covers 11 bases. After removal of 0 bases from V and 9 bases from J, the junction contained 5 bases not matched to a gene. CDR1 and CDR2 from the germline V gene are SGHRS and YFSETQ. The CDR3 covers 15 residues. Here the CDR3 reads CASSLEDRGQFEQFF. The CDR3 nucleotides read TGCGCCAGCAGCTTGGAGGACAGGGGGCAGTTTGAGCAGTTCTTC.

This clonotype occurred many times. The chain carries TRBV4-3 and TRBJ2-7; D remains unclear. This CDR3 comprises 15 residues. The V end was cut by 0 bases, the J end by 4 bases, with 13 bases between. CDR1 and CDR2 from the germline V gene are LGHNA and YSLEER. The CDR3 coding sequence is TGCGCCAGCAGCCAAGACACCGCCGGCGGATACGAGCAGTACTTC. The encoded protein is CASSQDTAGGYEQYF.

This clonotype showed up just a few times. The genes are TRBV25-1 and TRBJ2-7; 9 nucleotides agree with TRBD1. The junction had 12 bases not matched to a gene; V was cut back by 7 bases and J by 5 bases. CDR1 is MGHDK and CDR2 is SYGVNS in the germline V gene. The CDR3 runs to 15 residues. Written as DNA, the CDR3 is TGTGCCAGCACCGGGGGACAGGGCGAGTGGAACGAGCAGTACTTC. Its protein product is CASTGGQGEWNEQYF.

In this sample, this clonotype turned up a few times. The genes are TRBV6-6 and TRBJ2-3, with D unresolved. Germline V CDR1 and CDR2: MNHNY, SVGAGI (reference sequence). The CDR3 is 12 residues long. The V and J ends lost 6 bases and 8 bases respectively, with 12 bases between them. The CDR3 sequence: CASSPRVRTQYF. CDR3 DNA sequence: TGTGCCAGCAGCCCAAGAGTCCGTACGCAGTATTTT.

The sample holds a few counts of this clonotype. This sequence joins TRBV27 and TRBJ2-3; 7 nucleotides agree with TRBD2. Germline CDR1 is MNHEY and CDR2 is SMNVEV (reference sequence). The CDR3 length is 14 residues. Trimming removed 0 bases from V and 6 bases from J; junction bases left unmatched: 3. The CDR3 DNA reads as TGTGCCAGCAGTTTATCGACTAGCTGGGATACGCAGTATTTT. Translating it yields CASSLSTSWDTQYF.

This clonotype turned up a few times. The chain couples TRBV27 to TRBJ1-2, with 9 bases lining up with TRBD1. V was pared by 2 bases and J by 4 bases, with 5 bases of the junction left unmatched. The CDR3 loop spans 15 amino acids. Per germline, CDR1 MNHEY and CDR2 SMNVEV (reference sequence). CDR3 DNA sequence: TGTGCCAGCAGTTTAGAGGGGACAGGGACCTATGGCTACACCTTC. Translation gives CASSLEGTGTYGYTF.

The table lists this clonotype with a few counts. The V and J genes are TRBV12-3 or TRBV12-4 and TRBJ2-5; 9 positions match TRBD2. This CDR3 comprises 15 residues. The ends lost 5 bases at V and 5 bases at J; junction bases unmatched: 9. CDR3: CASSRPGLAPETQYF. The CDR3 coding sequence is TGTGCCAGCAGTAGGCCCGGACTAGCGCCCGAGACCCAGTACTTC.

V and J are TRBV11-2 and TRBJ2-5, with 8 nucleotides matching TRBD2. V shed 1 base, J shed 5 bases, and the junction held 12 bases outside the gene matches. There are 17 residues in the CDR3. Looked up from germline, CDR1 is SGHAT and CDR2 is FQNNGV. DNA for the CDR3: TGTGCCAGCAGCTTAGTCCTCCCGGGGGGGCCTTCGGAGACCCAGTACTTC. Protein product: CASSLVLPGGPSETQYF.

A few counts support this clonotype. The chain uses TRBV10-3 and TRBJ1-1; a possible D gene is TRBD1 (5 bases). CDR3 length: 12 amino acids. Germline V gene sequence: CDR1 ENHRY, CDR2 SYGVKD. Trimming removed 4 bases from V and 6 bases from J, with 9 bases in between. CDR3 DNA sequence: TGTGCCATCAGTGTGGGAGGGGCTGAAGCTTTCTTT. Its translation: CAISVGGAEAFF.

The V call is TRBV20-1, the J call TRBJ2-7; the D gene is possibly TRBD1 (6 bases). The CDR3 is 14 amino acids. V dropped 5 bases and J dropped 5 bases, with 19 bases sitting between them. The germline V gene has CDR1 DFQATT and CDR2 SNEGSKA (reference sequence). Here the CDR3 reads CSAHPTGSRNEQYF. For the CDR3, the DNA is TGCAGTGCTCACCCGACAGGTTCCCGTAACGAGCAGTACTTC.

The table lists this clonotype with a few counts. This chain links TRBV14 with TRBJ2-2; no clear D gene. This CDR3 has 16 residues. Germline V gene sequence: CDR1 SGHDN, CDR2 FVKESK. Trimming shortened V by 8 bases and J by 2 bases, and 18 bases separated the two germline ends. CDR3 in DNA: TGTGCCAGCGCCCCGATTGGTAGCTCCAACACCGGGGAGCTGTTTTTT. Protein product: CASAPIGSSNTGELFF.

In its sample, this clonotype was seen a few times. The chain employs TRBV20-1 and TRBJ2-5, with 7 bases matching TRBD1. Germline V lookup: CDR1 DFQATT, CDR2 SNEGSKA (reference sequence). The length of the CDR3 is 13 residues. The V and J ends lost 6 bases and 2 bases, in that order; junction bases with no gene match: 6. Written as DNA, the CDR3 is TGCAGTGCCATACGACAGGGTCAAGAGACCCAGTACTTC. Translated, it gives CSAIRQGQETQYF.

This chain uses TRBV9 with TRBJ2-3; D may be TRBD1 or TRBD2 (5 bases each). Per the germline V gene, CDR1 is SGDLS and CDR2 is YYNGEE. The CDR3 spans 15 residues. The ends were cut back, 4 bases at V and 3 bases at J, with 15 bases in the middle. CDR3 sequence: CASSQGPAGTDTQYF. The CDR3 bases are TGTGCCAGCAGCCAGGGACCAGCTGGGACAGATACGCAGTATTTT.

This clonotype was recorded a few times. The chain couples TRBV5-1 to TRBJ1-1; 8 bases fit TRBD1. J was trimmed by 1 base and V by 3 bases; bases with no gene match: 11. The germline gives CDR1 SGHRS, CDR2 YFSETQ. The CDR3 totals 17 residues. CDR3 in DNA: TGCGCCAGCAGCTGGGGGCCGGACAGGGCGGGGAACACTGAAGCTTTCTTT. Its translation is CASSWGPDRAGNTEAFF. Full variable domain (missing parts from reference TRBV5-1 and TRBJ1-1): KAGVTQTPRYLIKTRGQQVTLSCSPISGHRSVSWYQQTPGQGLQFLFEYFSETQRNKGNFPGRFSGRQFSNSRSEMNVSTLELGDSALYLCASSWGPDRAGNTEAFFGQGTRLTVV.

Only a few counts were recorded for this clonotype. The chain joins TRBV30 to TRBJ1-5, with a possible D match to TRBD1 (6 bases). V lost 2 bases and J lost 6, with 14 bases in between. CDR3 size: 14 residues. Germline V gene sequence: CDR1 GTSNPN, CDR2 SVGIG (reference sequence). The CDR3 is CAWSPGESSQPQHF. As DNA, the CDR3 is TGTGCCTGGAGTCCAGGGGAATCGAGTCAGCCCCAGCATTTT. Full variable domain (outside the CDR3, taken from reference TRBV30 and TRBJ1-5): SQTIHQWPATLVQPVGSPLSLECTVEGTSNPNLYWYRQAAGRGLQLLFYSVGIGQISSEVPQNLSASRPQDRQFILSSKKLLLSDSGFYLCAWSPGESSQPQHFGDGTRLSIL.

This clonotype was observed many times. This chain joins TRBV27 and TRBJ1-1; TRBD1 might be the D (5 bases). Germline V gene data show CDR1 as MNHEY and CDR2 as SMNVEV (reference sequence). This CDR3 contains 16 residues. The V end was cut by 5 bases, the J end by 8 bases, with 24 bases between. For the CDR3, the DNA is TGTGCCAGCAGTCTCGTTATCCCTAGGGGCATCGGGGAAGCTTTCTTT. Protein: CASSLVIPRGIGEAFF.

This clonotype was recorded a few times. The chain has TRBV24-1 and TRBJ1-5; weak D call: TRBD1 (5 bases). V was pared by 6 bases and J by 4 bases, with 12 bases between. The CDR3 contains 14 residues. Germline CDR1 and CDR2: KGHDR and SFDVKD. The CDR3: CATSRSGTNQPQHF. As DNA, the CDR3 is TGTGCCACCAGTCGCTCCGGGACTAATCAGCCCCAGCATTTT.

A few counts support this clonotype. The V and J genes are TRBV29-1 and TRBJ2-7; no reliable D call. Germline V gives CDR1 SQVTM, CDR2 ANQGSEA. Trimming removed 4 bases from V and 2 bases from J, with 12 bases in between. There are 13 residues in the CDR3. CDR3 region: CSVVGTATYEQYF. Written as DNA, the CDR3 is TGCAGCGTTGTCGGAACAGCCACCTACGAGCAGTACTTC.

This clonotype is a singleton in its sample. For the CDR3, the DNA is TGTGCCATCAGTGAGTCGGGTCAGCACACTGAAGCTTTCTTT. Protein product: CAISESGQHTEAFF. The chain joins TRBV10-3 to TRBJ1-1; D gene ambiguous. CDR3 size: 14 residues. Trimming took 0 bases from V and 3 from J, leaving 8 bases between them. Germline values: CDR1 ENHRY, CDR2 SYGVKD.

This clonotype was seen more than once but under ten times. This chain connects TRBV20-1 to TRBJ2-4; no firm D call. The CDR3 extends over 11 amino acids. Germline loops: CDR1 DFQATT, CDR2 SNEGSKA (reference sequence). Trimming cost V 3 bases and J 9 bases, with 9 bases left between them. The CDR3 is CSARMSLIQYF. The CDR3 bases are TGCAGTGCTAGGATGAGTCTCATTCAGTACTTC.

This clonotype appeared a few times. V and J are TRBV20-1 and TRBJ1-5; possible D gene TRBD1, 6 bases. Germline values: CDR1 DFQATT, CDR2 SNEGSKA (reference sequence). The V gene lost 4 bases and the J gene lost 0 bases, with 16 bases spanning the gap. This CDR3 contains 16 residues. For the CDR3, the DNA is TGCAGTGCTACTAAAAAACAGGGCCATAGCAATCAGCCCCAGCATTTT. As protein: CSATKKQGHSNQPQHF.

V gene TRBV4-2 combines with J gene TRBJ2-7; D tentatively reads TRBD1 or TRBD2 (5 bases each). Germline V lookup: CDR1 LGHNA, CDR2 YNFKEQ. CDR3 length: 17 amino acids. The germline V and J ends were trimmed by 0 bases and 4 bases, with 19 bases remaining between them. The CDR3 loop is CASSQDRGRAVEYEQYF. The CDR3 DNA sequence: TGTGCCAGCAGCCAAGATCGGGGCAGGGCGGTGGAGTACGAGCAGTACTTC.

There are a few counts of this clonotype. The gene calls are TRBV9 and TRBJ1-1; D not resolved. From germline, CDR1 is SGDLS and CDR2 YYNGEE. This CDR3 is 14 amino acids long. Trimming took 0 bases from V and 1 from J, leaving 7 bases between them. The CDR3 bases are TGTGCCAGCAGCGTAGCGCCGGAGAACACTGAAGCTTTCTTT. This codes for CASSVAPENTEAFF.

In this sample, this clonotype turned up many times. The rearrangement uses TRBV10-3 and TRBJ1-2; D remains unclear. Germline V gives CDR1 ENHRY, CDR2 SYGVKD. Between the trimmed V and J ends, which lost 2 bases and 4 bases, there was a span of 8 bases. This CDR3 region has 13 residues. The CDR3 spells CAISEEGIYGYTF. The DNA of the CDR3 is TGTGCCATCAGTGAGGAAGGGATCTATGGCTACACCTTC.

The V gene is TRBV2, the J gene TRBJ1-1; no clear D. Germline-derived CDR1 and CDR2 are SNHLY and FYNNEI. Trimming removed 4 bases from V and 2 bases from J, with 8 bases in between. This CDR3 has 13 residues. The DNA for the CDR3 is TGTGCCAGCAGTGTAGAGGGCAACACTGAAGCTTTCTTT. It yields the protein CASSVEGNTEAFF. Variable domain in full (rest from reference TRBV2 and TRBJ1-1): EPEVTQTPSHQVTQMGQEVILRCVPISNHLYFYWYRQILGQKVEFLVSFYNNEISEKSEIFDDQFSVERPDGSNFTLKIRSTKLEDSAMYFCASSVEGNTEAFFGQGTRLTVV.

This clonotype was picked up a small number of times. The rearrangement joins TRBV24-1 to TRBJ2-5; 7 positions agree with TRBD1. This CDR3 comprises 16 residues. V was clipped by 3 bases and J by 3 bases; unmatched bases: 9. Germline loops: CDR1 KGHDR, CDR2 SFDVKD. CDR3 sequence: CATSDPPGTAKETQYF. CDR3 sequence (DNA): TGTGCCACCAGTGATCCGCCCGGGACAGCCAAAGAGACCCAGTACTTC.

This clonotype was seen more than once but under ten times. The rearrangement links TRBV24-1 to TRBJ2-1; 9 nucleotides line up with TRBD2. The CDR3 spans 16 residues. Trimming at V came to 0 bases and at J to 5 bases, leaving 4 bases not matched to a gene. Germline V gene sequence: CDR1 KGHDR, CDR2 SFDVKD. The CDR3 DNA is TGTGCCACCAGTGATTTGCCCCGCGGGGGGGACAATGAGCAGTTCTTC. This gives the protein CATSDLPRGGDNEQFF.

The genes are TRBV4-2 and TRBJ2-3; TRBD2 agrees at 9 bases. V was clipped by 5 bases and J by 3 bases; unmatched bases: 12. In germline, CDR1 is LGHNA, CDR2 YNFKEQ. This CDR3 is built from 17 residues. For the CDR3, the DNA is TGTGCCAGCAGCTCACTTGAGACAGCGGGGGGTACAGATACGCAGTATTTT. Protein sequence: CASSSLETAGGTDTQYF.